Listed below are T cell receptor beta chains from one sample, sequenced in a study of blood T cell repertoires in COVID-19. The table came from immunoSEQ multiplex PCR; TCRdb's copy has only in-frame clones and leaves some out. Among about 250,000 clones, about four fifths were seen once, and the ten largest hold more than 7%. The material sequenced was peripheral blood. These receptors all stem from a man older than 75 with acute or convalescent COVID-19. The CDR3 runs from the conserved cysteine through the conserved F or W. The order of the fields is clone size, D gene, J gene, CDR3 length, V gene, CDR3 DNA, CDR3 protein. The D gene is left open where the match is weak. For some rows the clone size is stated as once, few or many, or as a class when expanded; others skip it.

clone size: .
D gene: TRBD1
J gene: TRBJ1-2
CDR3 length: 14
V gene: TRBV3-1/TRBV3-2
CDR3 DNA: TGTGCCAGCAGCCGCGGAAGGACAGGGTATGGCTACACCTTC
CDR3 protein: CASSRGRTGYGYTF

clone size: .
D gene: TRBD2
J gene: TRBJ2-1
CDR3 length: 15
V gene: TRBV2
CDR3 DNA: TGTGCCAGCAGTGACTGGGGCCTAGCGGGGGGAGGAACGTTCTTC
CDR3 protein: CASSDWGLAGGGTFF

clone size: .
D gene: TRBD2
J gene: TRBJ2-3
CDR3 length: 15
V gene: TRBV5-5
CDR3 DNA: TGTGCCAGCAGCCGGGACTACCTCCCCCCAGATACGCAGTATTTT
CDR3 protein: CASSRDYLPPDTQYF

clone size: .
D gene: .
J gene: TRBJ2-1
CDR3 length: 15
V gene: TRBV15
CDR3 DNA: TGTGCCACCAGGGCGGGGAGAGTATCCTACAATGAGCAGTTCTTC
CDR3 protein: CATRAGRVSYNEQFF

clone size: .
D gene: TRBD2
J gene: TRBJ2-5
CDR3 length: 16
V gene: TRBV12-5
CDR3 DNA: TGTGCTAGTGGTTTGCCAGGACTAGCGGGAAAAGAGACCCAGTACTTC
CDR3 protein: CASGLPGLAGKETQYF

clone size: .
D gene: TRBD1
J gene: TRBJ2-4
CDR3 length: 14
V gene: TRBV18
CDR3 DNA: TGTGCCAGCTCACTCGCCGGACAGGGAAACATTCAGTACTTC
CDR3 protein: CASSLAGQGNIQYF

clone size: .
D gene: TRBD2
J gene: TRBJ2-1
CDR3 length: 19
V gene: TRBV11-2
CDR3 DNA: TGTGCCAGCAGCCAGTCGGGACTAGCGGTTCCGAGCTCCTACAATGAGCAGTTCTTC
CDR3 protein: CASSQSGLAVPSSYNEQFF

clone size: .
D gene: .
J gene: TRBJ2-1
CDR3 length: 14
V gene: TRBV5-1
CDR3 DNA: TGCGCCAGCACGCGGGGGACAACTAAGGATGAGCAGTTCTTC
CDR3 protein: CASTRGTTKDEQFF

clone size: few
D gene: TRBD2
J gene: TRBJ2-1
CDR3 length: 15
V gene: TRBV15
CDR3 DNA: TGTGCCACCAGCAGAGCACTAGCGGATTACAATGAGCAGTTCTTC
CDR3 protein: CATSRALADYNEQFF

clone size: .
D gene: TRBD2
J gene: TRBJ2-2
CDR3 length: 17
V gene: TRBV7-3
CDR3 DNA: TGTGCCAGCAGCTTAGCTCCTAGCGGGAGCTCCACCGGGGAGCTGTTTTTT
CDR3 protein: CASSLAPSGSSTGELFF

clone size: .
D gene: .
J gene: TRBJ1-3
CDR3 length: 16
V gene: TRBV21-1
CDR3 DNA: TGTGCCAGCAGCAAAGCGGGGAGCAGGTCTTGGAACACCATATATTTT
CDR3 protein: CASSKAGSRSWNTIYF

clone size: .
D gene: TRBD1
J gene: TRBJ1-6
CDR3 length: 15
V gene: TRBV5-1
CDR3 DNA: TGCGCCAGCAGCCCGGGACAGGGGATGAATTCACCCCTCCACTTT
CDR3 protein: CASSPGQGMNSPLHF

clone size: .
D gene: TRBD1
J gene: TRBJ2-5
CDR3 length: 15
V gene: TRBV27
CDR3 DNA: TGTGCCAGCAGGAGGGACAGGGGGTCCCAAGAGACCCAGTACTTC
CDR3 protein: CASRRDRGSQETQYF

clone size: .
D gene: TRBD1
J gene: TRBJ1-1
CDR3 length: 14
V gene: TRBV9
CDR3 DNA: TGTGCCAGCAGCGTTTCGACAGGGGTAGCTGAAGCTTTCTTT
CDR3 protein: CASSVSTGVAEAFF

clone size: .
D gene: .
J gene: TRBJ2-3
CDR3 length: 11
V gene: TRBV30
CDR3 DNA: TGTGCCTGGAGTGTACAGGATACGCAGTATTTT
CDR3 protein: CAWSVQDTQYF

clone size: .
D gene: TRBD2
J gene: TRBJ2-5
CDR3 length: 15
V gene: TRBV7-2
CDR3 DNA: TGTGCCAGCAGCCCCCGGGGGGGCCTCGGAGAGACCCAGTACTTC
CDR3 protein: CASSPRGGLGETQYF

clone size: .
D gene: .
J gene: TRBJ1-3
CDR3 length: 16
V gene: TRBV11-2
CDR3 DNA: TGTGCCAGCAGCCGACCCGACAGGTTCGACGGAAACACCATATATTTT
CDR3 protein: CASSRPDRFDGNTIYF

clone size: .
D gene: TRBD1
J gene: TRBJ1-3
CDR3 length: 16
V gene: TRBV5-1
CDR3 DNA: TGCGCCAGCAGCTCAGGACAGGAGAGCTCTGGAAACACCATATATTTT
CDR3 protein: CASSSGQESSGNTIYF

clone size: .
D gene: .
J gene: TRBJ1-2
CDR3 length: 14
V gene: TRBV3-1/TRBV3-2
CDR3 DNA: TGTGCCAGCAGCCGAGGGGACTCGATCTATGGCTACACCTTC
CDR3 protein: CASSRGDSIYGYTF

clone size: .
D gene: TRBD1
J gene: TRBJ1-2
CDR3 length: 17
V gene: TRBV19
CDR3 DNA: TGTGCCAGTCACCATCTGGGGACAGGGGGCGCAGACTATGGCTACACCTTC
CDR3 protein: CASHHLGTGGADYGYTF

clone size: .
D gene: .
J gene: TRBJ1-5
CDR3 length: 12
V gene: TRBV6-5
CDR3 DNA: TGTGCCAGCAGTACAGCATCATCCCCCCAGCATTTT
CDR3 protein: CASSTASSPQHF

clone size: .
D gene: .
J gene: TRBJ1-2
CDR3 length: 12
V gene: TRBV27
CDR3 DNA: TGTGCCACCCGGACGGGATGGGGTGGCTACACCTTC
CDR3 protein: CATRTGWGGYTF

clone size: .
D gene: TRBD2
J gene: TRBJ2-1
CDR3 length: 16
V gene: TRBV23-1
CDR3 DNA: TGCGCCAGCAGTCAATCACTAGCGGGAGTCTACAATGAGCAGTTCTTC
CDR3 protein: CASSQSLAGVYNEQFF

clone size: .
D gene: TRBD1
J gene: TRBJ1-1
CDR3 length: 14
V gene: TRBV2
CDR3 DNA: TGTGCCAGCAGGGACAGGTTCATGAACACTGAAGCTTTCTTT
CDR3 protein: CASRDRFMNTEAFF

clone size: .
D gene: .
J gene: TRBJ2-7
CDR3 length: 15
V gene: TRBV9
CDR3 DNA: TGTGCCAGCAGCGTTCCCCCGGGGGGCTCGTACGAGCAGTACTTC
CDR3 protein: CASSVPPGGSYEQYF

clone size: .
D gene: .
J gene: TRBJ2-1
CDR3 length: 15
V gene: TRBV30
CDR3 DNA: TGTGCCTGGAGTTTAGGCAGGGTGGGCTACAATGAGCAGTTCTTC
CDR3 protein: CAWSLGRVGYNEQFF

clone size: .
D gene: TRBD1
J gene: TRBJ2-7
CDR3 length: 15
V gene: TRBV5-4
CDR3 DNA: TGTGCCAGCAGCAGAACCGGGACAGGCGCCTACGAGCAGTACTTC
CDR3 protein: CASSRTGTGAYEQYF

clone size: .
D gene: .
J gene: TRBJ2-7
CDR3 length: 16
V gene: TRBV5-5
CDR3 DNA: TGTGCCAGCAGCCGCGCCCGAGGATACAGGGACTACGAGCAGTACTTC
CDR3 protein: CASSRARGYRDYEQYF

clone size: .
D gene: .
J gene: TRBJ1-4
CDR3 length: 13
V gene: TRBV30
CDR3 DNA: TGTGCCTGGGCACGTGGGAGTAATGAAAAACTGTTTTTT
CDR3 protein: CAWARGSNEKLFF